The 25 T cell receptor beta chains given below trace back to one sample, sequenced in a study of technical replicates of blood from four donors. Produced via immunoSEQ multiplex PCR; TCRdb's table is partial and in-frame only. The sample holds about 100,000 clones, 90% to 95% seen once. The sample comprised T cells isolated from PBMCs. Receptor source: a human donor in good health.

This rearrangement joins TRBV7-8 to TRBJ1-1, with D hard to call. The CDR3 spans 12 residues. Germline V gene data show CDR1 as SGHVS and CDR2 as FQNEAQ. The germline V and J ends were trimmed by 0 bases and 5 bases, with 4 bases remaining between them. The CDR3 protein is CASSLALTEAFF. The DNA of the CDR3 is TGTGCCAGCAGCTTAGCTCTAACTGAAGCTTTCTTT. Full variable domain (missing parts from reference TRBV7-8 and TRBJ1-1): GAGVSQSPRYKVAKRGQDVALRCDPISGHVSLFWYQQALGQGPEFLTYFQNEAQLDKSGLPSDRFFAERPEGSVSTLKIQRTQQEDSAVYLCASSLALTEAFFGQGTRLTVV.

This clone was observed once. The chain combines TRBV20-1 with TRBJ1-1; D is unclear. Germline assignment: CDR1 DFQATT and CDR2 SNEGSKA (reference sequence). Trimming pared 0 bases from V and 10 bases from J, leaving 9 bases between. The CDR3 length is 11 residues. CDR3 sequence reads: CSAREASGAFF. CDR3 sequence (DNA): TGCAGTGCTAGAGAGGCCTCTGGAGCTTTCTTT.

The rearrangement joins TRBV7-9 to TRBJ2-3; D gene uncertain. Germline assignment: CDR1 SEHNR and CDR2 FQNEAQ (reference sequence). Trimming left V 3 bases short and J 2 bases short, with 9 bases between. The CDR3 runs 14 residues. The CDR3 sequence: CASSFGSPTDTQYF. The CDR3 nucleotides are TGTGCCAGCAGCTTTGGTAGTCCCACAGATACGCAGTATTTT. Full variable domain (rest looked up from reference TRBV7-9 and TRBJ2-3): DTGVSQNPRHKITKRGQNVTFRCDPISEHNRLYWYRQTLGQGPEFLTYFQNEAQLEKSRLLSDRFSAERPKGSFSTLEIQRTEQGDSAMYLCASSFGSPTDTQYFGPGTRLTVL.

The J gene is TRBJ1-1, the V gene TRBV15; D ambiguous. CDR3 length: 13 residues. Trimming took off 0 bases at V and 8 bases at J, with 10 bases between the two ends. Per germline, CDR1 LNHNV and CDR2 YYDKDF (reference sequence). The CDR3 reads CATSRDIWAEAFF. The DNA for the CDR3 is TGTGCCACCAGCAGAGATATATGGGCAGAAGCTTTCTTT.

The J gene is TRBJ1-1, the V gene TRBV5-1; perhaps TRBD1 as D (6 bases). This CDR3 has 16 amino acids. The germline V and J ends were trimmed by 1 base and 3 bases, with 16 bases remaining between them. Germline V CDR1 and CDR2: SGHRS, YFSETQ. As DNA, the CDR3 is TGCGCCAGCAGCTTGTCCTCAGGGGTCGGGTACACTGAAGCTTTCTTT. It translates to CASSLSSGVGYTEAFF.

This sequence joins TRBV2 and TRBJ2-2; 13 bases fit TRBD2. The CDR3 length is 18 residues. V gave up 6 bases and J gave up 7 bases; unmatched junction bases: 14. CDR1 SNHLY and CDR2 FYNNEI come from the germline V gene. The CDR3, as DNA: TGTGCCAGCAGCGTCATACTAGCGGGAGGGCCTTCCGGCGGGGAGCTGTTTTTT. Encoded protein: CASSVILAGGPSGGELFF.

This clone was seen a single time. V is TRBV9 and J is TRBJ1-2; D may be TRBD1 (5 bases). From germline, CDR1 is SGDLS and CDR2 YYNGEE. The CDR3 extends over 16 amino acids. Trimming removed 0 bases at V and 4 bases at J, with 16 bases between. Here the CDR3 reads CASSVGFKGLVYGYTF. CDR3 DNA sequence: TGTGCCAGCAGCGTAGGATTCAAGGGGCTGGTCTATGGCTACACCTTC.

The chain employs TRBV9 and TRBJ2-1; D may be TRBD1 (6 bases). This CDR3 has 16 amino acids. Trimming left V 0 bases short and J 7 bases short, with 17 bases between. Germline CDR1 is SGDLS and CDR2 is YYNGEE. CDR3 nucleotide sequence: TGTGCCAGCAGCGTAGGGGCCCAAACCAGGGGTAATGAGCAGTTCTTC. It specifies CASSVGAQTRGNEQFF.

The chain couples TRBV2 to TRBJ2-2; 7 bases agree with TRBD1. CDR3 length equals 13 residues. Germline CDR1 and CDR2: SNHLY and FYNNEI. Trimming removed 6 bases from V and 4 bases from J; junction bases left unmatched: 2. This chain's CDR3 is CASRRDSTGELFF. The CDR3 nucleotides are TGTGCCAGCAGGAGGGACAGCACCGGGGAGCTGTTTTTT.

The gene calls are TRBV18 and TRBJ2-3, with TRBD2 matching 11 bases. The CDR3 is 14 residues long. V gave up 4 bases and J gave up 5 bases; unmatched junction bases: 2. CDR1 and CDR2 from the germline V gene are KGHSH and LQKENI. The CDR3 DNA follows: TGTGCCAGCTCACGCCTAGCGGGAGGAGATACGCAGTATTTT. Translation gives CASSRLAGGDTQYF. The variable domain in full, with the rest retrieved from reference TRBV18 and TRBJ2-3, is NAGVMQNPRHLVRRRGQEARLRCSPMKGHSHVYWYRQLPEEGLKFMVYLQKENIIDESGMPKERFSAEFPKEGPSILRIQQVVRGDSAAYFCASSRLAGGDTQYFGPGTRLTVL.

The V gene is TRBV6-5, the J gene TRBJ2-1, with a tentative D call TRBD2 (5 bases). Germline V lookup: CDR1 MNHEY, CDR2 SVGAGI. V lost 5 bases and J 7 bases, leaving 18 bases between the germline ends. The CDR3 loop spans 15 amino acids. The CDR3 here is CASSPEDWPGNEQFF. DNA for the CDR3: TGTGCCAGCAGTCCGGAGGACTGGCCTGGTAATGAGCAGTTCTTC.

The V call is TRBV7-9, the J call TRBJ2-1, with 8 positions matching TRBD2. This CDR3 spans 14 amino acids. Trimming took 0 bases from V and 8 from J; bases not matched to a gene: 3. Germline values: CDR1 SEHNR, CDR2 FQNEAQ (reference sequence). Here the CDR3 reads CASSLALAGYEQFF. The CDR3 bases are TGTGCCAGCAGCTTAGCGCTAGCGGGCTATGAGCAGTTCTTC.

About this clone itself: A read error may account for a junction end that differs from germline. The genes are TRBV2 and TRBJ1-1, with D unresolved. Germline CDR1 and CDR2: SNHLY and FYNNEI. The CDR3 is 12 amino acids. The CDR3 here is CAGSFMNTEAFF. In DNA form, the CDR3 reads TGTGCCGGCAGTTTCATGAACACTGAAGCTTTCTTT. Complete variable domain (other parts from reference TRBV2 and TRBJ1-1): EPEVTQTPSHQVTQMGQEVILRCVPISNHLYFYWYRQILGQKVEFLVSFYNNEISEKSEIFDDQFSVERPDGSNFTLKIRSTKLEDSAMYFCAGSFMNTEAFFGQGTRLTVV.

The J gene is TRBJ1-2, the V gene TRBV12-5; tentative D call: TRBD1 (6 bases). V lost 5 bases and J lost 7, with 11 bases in between. Germline V CDR1 and CDR2: LGHNT, FRNRAP. The CDR3 loop spans 12 amino acids. CDR3 in amino acids: CASGPQGVGYTF. The CDR3 bases are TGTGCTAGTGGTCCACAGGGAGTTGGCTACACCTTC.

The V gene is TRBV5-1, the J gene TRBJ2-1; D is possibly TRBD2 (6 bases). Trimming cost V 4 bases and J 8 bases, with 16 bases left between them. The CDR3 loop spans 14 amino acids. Germline CDR1 SGHRS, CDR2 YFSETQ. The CDR3 region has the DNA TGCGCCAGCAGCGGTGGGACTTACATCGATGAGCAGTTCTTC. Amino acid sequence: CASSGGTYIDEQFF.

The rearrangement links TRBV9 to TRBJ2-7, with TRBD1 identical over 9 bases. This CDR3 has 15 residues. Germline CDR1 is SGDLS and CDR2 is YYNGEE. The trim removed 3 bases at V and 3 bases at J, leaving 7 bases unmatched. The CDR3 DNA follows: TGTGCCAGCAGCGAGGCCGGACAGGGGATCTACGAGCAGTACTTC. It is translated as CASSEAGQGIYEQYF.

The chain uses TRBV30 and TRBJ1-1; D is unresolved. V was pared by 0 bases and J by 1 base, with 6 bases between. Germline assignment: CDR1 GTSNPN and CDR2 SVGIG (reference sequence). The CDR3 is 13 residues long. CDR3 protein: CAWSVDRNTEAFF. In DNA form, the CDR3 reads TGTGCCTGGAGTGTTGATAGGAACACTGAAGCTTTCTTT.

CDR3 protein: CASSLAGTQGETQYF. The CDR3 bases are TGCGCCAGCAGCTTGGCCGGAACTCAGGGAGAGACCCAGTACTTC. This chain joins TRBV5-1 and TRBJ2-5; D is perhaps TRBD1 (5 bases). The CDR3 sequence is 15 residues long. CDR1 and CDR2 from the germline V gene are SGHRS and YFSETQ. The V and J ends lost 0 bases and 4 bases respectively, with 13 bases between them.

The CDR3 coding sequence is TGTGCCAGCAGCGGACTGAGCAATCAGCCCCAGCATTTT. Amino acid sequence: CASSGLSNQPQHF. The chain joins TRBV6-6 to TRBJ1-5, with D unclear. CDR3 length: 13 residues. V lost 6 bases, J lost 1 base, and 7 bases lay in between. Per the germline V gene, CDR1 is MNHNY and CDR2 is SVGAGI (reference sequence).

The gene calls are TRBV30 and TRBJ2-3; D may be TRBD2 (7 bases). Trimming cost V 4 bases and J 5 bases, with 13 bases left between them. This CDR3 has 13 residues. Germline values: CDR1 GTSNPN, CDR2 SVGIG (reference sequence). The CDR3 is CAWNRGAEDTQYF. CDR3 DNA sequence: TGTGCCTGGAACCGGGGGGCCGAAGATACGCAGTATTTT.

V usage is TRBV4-1 and J usage is TRBJ2-3; tentatively, D is TRBD2 (6 bases). Between the trimmed V and J ends, which lost 1 base and 2 bases, there was a span of 19 bases. CDR1 and CDR2 from the germline V gene are MGHRA and YSYEKL. The CDR3 loop spans 18 amino acids. The CDR3 DNA follows: TGCGCCAGCAGCCAAGTGGTTCTGACGGGGGTGATCACAGATACGCAGTATTTT. Its translation is CASSQVVLTGVITDTQYF.

This chain uses TRBV6-6 with TRBJ2-1; the D gene is possibly TRBD2 (5 bases). CDR1 is MNHNY, CDR2 SVGAGI, per germline (reference sequence). The CDR3 sequence is 15 residues long. V was clipped by 8 bases and J by 4 bases, with 18 bases between them. The CDR3 DNA is TGTGCCAGCGGGCAACGAGGGTCCCCATACAATGAGCAGTTCTTC. Its translation: CASGQRGSPYNEQFF.

The CDR3 region is CASSLAGSYEQYF. The CDR3 DNA reads TGTGCCAGCAGCTTGGCCGGTTCGTACGAGCAGTACTTC. The chain links TRBV5-4 to TRBJ2-7; D is unresolved. Germline loops: CDR1 SGHNT, CDR2 YYREEE (reference sequence). V was clipped by 0 bases and J by 4 bases, with 8 bases between them. The CDR3 is made up of 13 amino acids.

The J gene is TRBJ2-6, the V gene TRBV14; D is possibly TRBD1 (6 bases). This CDR3 has 18 amino acids. Trimming removed 6 bases from V and 1 base from J, with 19 bases in between. CDR1 is SGHDN, CDR2 FVKESK, per germline. The CDR3 DNA sequence: TGTGCCAGCAGTGAAACAGGGTATCGCCTTTCTGGGGCCAACGTCCTGACTTTC. Encoded protein: CASSETGYRLSGANVLTF. Variable domain in full (rest from reference TRBV14 and TRBJ2-6): EAGVTQFPSHSVIEKGQTVTLRCDPISGHDNLYWYRRVMGKEIKFLLHFVKESKQDESGMPNNRFLAERTGGTYSTLKVQPAELEDSGVYFCASSETGYRLSGANVLTFGAGSRLTVL.

The chain employs TRBV18 and TRBJ2-1; 9 bases line up with TRBD2. This CDR3 region has 15 residues. The V segment lost 0 bases and the J segment 8 bases; nucleotides outside the gene matches: 5. Germline V CDR1 and CDR2: KGHSH, LQKENI. CDR3 region: CASSPPIAGADEQFF. CDR3 DNA: TGTGCCAGCTCACCACCGATAGCGGGAGCGGATGAGCAGTTCTTC.